This T cell receptor (beta chain) stems from a study of T cells expressing NK-cell markers. Study-wide context: One of eight sequenced donors was HCMV-seronegative; the other seven were seropositive.

A word on this clonotype: Antigen: not known.

Study-wide results and limits: About six of the donors carried dominant NKG2C+ clonotypes that took up 1.0-7.0% of their CD8+ T cells. A handful of donors showed these clonotypes also leading the CD3+CD56-NKG2C+ fraction.

Germline CDR1 reads MNHEY; CDR2 reads SVGAGI. CDR3 length: 14 residues. TCRdb re-called the 5' RACE reads, yielding one record per CDR3 amino acid sequence without DNA. Listed are about half a million distinct CDR3 sequences; 1.4% falls within the top ten. This sequence joins TRBV6-5 and TRBJ2-7; the TRBD1 assignment by TCRdb is unverifiable without DNA. Sequenced sample: blood T cells: a sorted CD56 or NKG2C T cell subset, CD4+ or CD8+ T cells, or bulk PBMC T cells (not recorded which). The receptor comes from a woman between 45 and 60 years old in good health. The CDR3 sequence: CASSRGTDLYEQYF.